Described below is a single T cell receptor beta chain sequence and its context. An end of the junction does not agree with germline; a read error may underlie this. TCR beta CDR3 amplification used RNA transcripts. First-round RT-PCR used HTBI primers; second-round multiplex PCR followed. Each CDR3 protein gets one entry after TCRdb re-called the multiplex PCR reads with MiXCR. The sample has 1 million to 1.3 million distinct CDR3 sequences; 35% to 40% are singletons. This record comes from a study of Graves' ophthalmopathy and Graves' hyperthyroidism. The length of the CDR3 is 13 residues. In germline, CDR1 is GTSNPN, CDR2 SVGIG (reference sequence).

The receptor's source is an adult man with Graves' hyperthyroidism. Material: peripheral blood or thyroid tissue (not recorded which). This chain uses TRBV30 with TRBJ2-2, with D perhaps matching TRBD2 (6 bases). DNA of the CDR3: TGTGCCTGGAGCGGGGACTTCACCGGGGGGCTGTTTTTT. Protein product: CAWSGDFTGGLFF.